The 15 T cell receptor beta chains in this list originate from one sample, sequenced in a study of blood T cell repertoires in COVID-19. Profiling relied on immunoSEQ multiplex PCR, and the TCRdb table lists in-frame clones only, not all of them. This sample carries roughly 230,000 clones, 80% to 90% of them seen once, and the ten largest clones take around 0.98%. Material for sequencing was peripheral blood. The receptors stem from a man in his forties with acute or convalescent COVID-19.

This clone was detected only once. One end of the junction does not line up with germline, which may come from a read error. This chain connects TRBV19 to TRBJ2-4, with TRBD1 matching over 8 bases. The CDR3 extends over 18 amino acids. Germline V gene sequence: CDR1 LNHDA, CDR2 SQIVND (reference sequence). DNA of the CDR3: TGTGCCAGTAGTGTAGATTCAGGGGGCGGGAAGGCCAAAAACATTCAGTACTTC. Amino acid sequence: CASSVDSGGGKAKNIQYF. Supplemented by reference TRBV19 and TRBJ2-4, the full variable domain reads DGGITQSPKYLFRKEGQNVTLSCEQNLNHDAMYWYRQDPGQGLRLIYYSQIVNDFQKGDIAEGYSVSREKKESFPLTVTSAQKNPTAFYLCASSVDSGGGKAKNIQYFGAGTRLSVL.

The rearrangement links TRBV7-9 to TRBJ1-4; D not resolved. The CDR3 sequence is 14 residues long. The germline V gene has CDR1 SEHNR and CDR2 FQNEAQ (reference sequence). V was clipped by 1 base and J by 6 bases, with 9 bases between them. CDR3 coding DNA: TGTGCCAGCAGCTTAGGCTTAGTGGATGAAAAACTGTTTTTT. This codes for CASSLGLVDEKLFF.

This clone was detected only once. DNA for the CDR3: TGTGCCAGCAGTTCTTTACCTCAGGCAAAAAATGAAAAACTGTTTTTT. Its translation: CASSSLPQAKNEKLFF. The chain couples TRBV6-5 to TRBJ1-4; D not certain. CDR1 and CDR2 from the germline V gene are MNHEY and SVGAGI. The V end was cut by 4 bases, the J end by 5 bases, with 17 bases between. The CDR3 contains 16 residues.

The CDR3 nucleotides read TGTGCCAGCAGCTTAGGTGGACAGCTTGGGGCCAACGTCCTGACTTTC. Amino acid sequence: CASSLGGQLGANVLTF. The rearrangement links TRBV7-2 to TRBJ2-6; a possible D gene is TRBD1 (6 bases). The CDR3 is made up of 16 amino acids. Germline values: CDR1 SGHTA, CDR2 FQGNSA. The germline V and J ends were trimmed by 1 base and 3 bases, with 10 bases remaining between them.

This clone was counted between two and nine times. The J gene is TRBJ2-7, the V gene TRBV4-1, with 9 bases matching TRBD1. Germline CDR1 and CDR2: MGHRA and YSYEKL. After removal of 3 bases from V and 3 bases from J, the junction contained 6 bases not matched to a gene. CDR3 size: 15 residues. CDR3 sequence (DNA): TGCGCCAGCAGCCATCCACAGGGGGCTTTCTACGAGCAGTACTTC. Translated: CASSHPQGAFYEQYF.

V gene TRBV3-1 (or the pseudogene TRBV3-2) combines with J gene TRBJ2-5, with D possibly being TRBD2 (5 bases). V dropped 3 bases and J dropped 0 bases, with 14 bases sitting between them. The CDR3 loop spans 16 amino acids. Germline V gives CDR1 LGHDT, CDR2 YNNKEL (reference sequence). As DNA, the CDR3 is TGTGCCAGCAGCCATAATGCCGACTACCACCAAGAGACCCAGTACTTC. Its protein product is CASSHNADYHQETQYF.

This clone occurred once. The chain links TRBV14 to TRBJ1-4; a possible D gene is TRBD1 (5 bases). CDR3 length: 15 amino acids. Germline lookup yields CDR1 SGHDN and CDR2 FVKESK. The ends were cut back, 2 bases at V and 1 base at J, with 8 bases in the middle. CDR3 sequence: CASSQNQGTNEKLFF. CDR3 DNA: TGTGCCAGCAGCCAAAATCAGGGAACTAATGAAAAACTGTTTTTT. Full variable domain (remainder filled in from reference TRBV14 and TRBJ1-4): EAGVTQFPSHSVIEKGQTVTLRCDPISGHDNLYWYRRVMGKEIKFLLHFVKESKQDESGMPNNRFLAERTGGTYSTLKVQPAELEDSGVYFCASSQNQGTNEKLFFGSGTQLSVL.

The rearrangement joins TRBV7-2 to TRBJ1-1; D gene ambiguous. Looked up from germline, CDR1 is SGHTA and CDR2 is FQGNSA. V lost 3 bases and J 4 bases, leaving 15 bases between the germline ends. This CDR3 contains 15 residues. This CDR3 is CASSFGSVAGTEAFF. As DNA, the CDR3 is TGTGCCAGCAGCTTCGGCAGTGTTGCGGGCACTGAAGCTTTCTTT.

This clone was counted a few times. The J gene is TRBJ2-3, the V gene TRBV10-3; D is uncertain. The germline CDR1 and CDR2 sequences are ENHRY and SYGVKD. This CDR3 spans 15 amino acids. The V end was cut by 4 bases, the J end by 0 bases, with 11 bases between. CDR3 amino acids: CAISGVTVSTDTQYF. CDR3 nucleotide sequence: TGTGCCATCAGTGGTGTCACAGTTAGCACAGATACGCAGTATTTT.

This sequence joins TRBV11-2 and TRBJ2-3; tentative D call: TRBD1 (6 bases). CDR3 size: 15 residues. Trimming removed 0 bases from V and 6 bases from J, with 13 bases in between. Germline V CDR1 and CDR2: SGHAT, FQNNGV. The CDR3 region is CASSLEGAQTDTQYF. The DNA of the CDR3 is TGTGCCAGCAGCTTAGAGGGGGCCCAAACCGATACGCAGTATTTT.

This clone was seen a handful of times. This chain links TRBV9 with TRBJ2-1; tentative D call: TRBD1 (6 bases). The V end lost 3 bases, the J end lost 3 bases, and 16 bases lay between the germline ends. The germline V gene has CDR1 SGDLS and CDR2 YYNGEE. There are 16 residues in the CDR3. The CDR3 sequence is CASSARTVNSYNEQFF. For the CDR3, the DNA is TGTGCCAGCAGCGCCCGGACAGTGAATAGCTACAATGAGCAGTTCTTC.

The chain carries TRBV19 and TRBJ1-5, with D hard to call. Between the trimmed V and J ends, which lost 7 bases and 0 bases, there was a span of 7 bases. Germline CDR1 is LNHDA and CDR2 is SQIVND (reference sequence). The CDR3 is made up of 13 amino acids. CDR3 DNA: TGTGCCAGTAATAGTGTTAGCAATCAGCCCCAGCATTTT. It yields the protein CASNSVSNQPQHF.

The genes are TRBV6-5 and TRBJ2-2; D remains ambiguous. Germline CDR1 and CDR2: MNHEY and SVGAGI. The CDR3 runs 14 residues. Trimming took off 6 bases at V and 0 bases at J, with 8 bases between the two ends. The CDR3 protein is CASRSYANTGELFF. The CDR3 DNA reads as TGTGCCAGCAGGTCCTATGCGAACACCGGGGAGCTGTTTTTT.

This clone was observed a handful of times. V usage is TRBV27 and J usage is TRBJ2-3; 7 bases are shared with TRBD1. Germline-derived CDR1 and CDR2 are MNHEY and SMNVEV (reference sequence). There are 16 residues in the CDR3. Trimming took 8 bases from V and 2 from J; bases not matched to a gene: 13. CDR3 sequence: CASWKGPGQITDTQYF. The CDR3 coding sequence is TGTGCCAGCTGGAAGGGACCGGGACAGATCACAGATACGCAGTATTTT.

About this clone itself: A read error may be the cause here, since a much bigger clone is one base away. This chain uses TRBV9 with TRBJ1-2; D not resolved. This CDR3 spans 13 amino acids. Germline V CDR1 and CDR2: SGDLS, YYNGEE. Deletions cut 3 bases from V and 0 bases from J, with 6 bases between. The chain's CDR3 is CASSADSNYGYTF. The CDR3 nucleotides read TGTGCCAGCAGCGCGGACTCTAACTATGGCTACACCTTC.